Listed here is a single TCR beta chain. Antigen unknown. Other nucleotide sequences in the sample specify the same CDR3. This record belongs to a study of shared clonotypes between healthy human individuals. The wider study: Each donor had three CD4 naive, three CD4 memory, two CD8 naive and one CD8 memory plate. Regarding the study as a whole: Sharing of clonotypes among donors was expected to vary with sequencing depth.

The authors divided CD4+ cells into CD45RA+ naive and CD45RA-negative memory subsets. Original data processing: Filtering differed because ImmunoSEQ produced junction-only sequences that carried no quality scores. TCRdb keeps only in-frame clones here, not all; method: immunoSEQ multiplex PCR. Clonal size and the V and J genes are those of that table, whereas D and trimming came from the DNA. The sample shows 2 million to 2.5 million clones, 90% to 97% of them seen only once. This CDR3 has 12 residues. V was shortened by 0 bases and J by 1 base, with 2 bases between the two germline ends. Germline CDR1 and CDR2: SGHRS and YFSETQ.

This receptor was obtained from a man between 18 and 29 years old in good health. The chain joins TRBV5-1 to TRBJ2-7; D gene uncertain. Sequencing was performed on naive CD4+ T cells sorted from blood. Subset indicated: CD45RA+ positively selected. The CDR3 DNA reads as TGCGCCAGCAGCTTGGTTTCCTACGAGCAGTACTTC. It specifies CASSLVSYEQYF.